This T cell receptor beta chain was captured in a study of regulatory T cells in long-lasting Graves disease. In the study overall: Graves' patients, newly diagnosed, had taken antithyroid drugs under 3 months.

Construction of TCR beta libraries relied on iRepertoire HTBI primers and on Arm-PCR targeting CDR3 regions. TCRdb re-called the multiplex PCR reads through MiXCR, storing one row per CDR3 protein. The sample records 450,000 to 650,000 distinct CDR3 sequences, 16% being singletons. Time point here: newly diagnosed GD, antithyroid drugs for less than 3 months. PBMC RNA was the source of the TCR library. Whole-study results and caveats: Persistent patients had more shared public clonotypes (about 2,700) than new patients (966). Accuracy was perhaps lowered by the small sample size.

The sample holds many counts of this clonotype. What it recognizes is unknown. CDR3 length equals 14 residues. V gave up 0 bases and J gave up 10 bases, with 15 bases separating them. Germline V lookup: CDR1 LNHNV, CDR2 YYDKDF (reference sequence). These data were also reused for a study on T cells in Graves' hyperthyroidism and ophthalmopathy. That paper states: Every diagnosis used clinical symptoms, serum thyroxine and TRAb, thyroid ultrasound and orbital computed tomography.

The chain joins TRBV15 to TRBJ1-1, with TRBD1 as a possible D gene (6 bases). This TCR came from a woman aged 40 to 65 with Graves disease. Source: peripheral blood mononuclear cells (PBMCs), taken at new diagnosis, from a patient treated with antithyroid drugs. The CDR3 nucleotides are TGTGCCACCAGCAGAGATCGGGGGGCCTTAACAGCTTTCTTT. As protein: CATSRDRGALTAFF.